Sequencing of this T cell receptor (beta chain) was carried out in a study of OX40 agonist ivuxolimab in advanced cancers. Study-wide context: The dose-escalation cohort had hepatocellular carcinoma, melanoma, renal cell or head and neck cancer.

V was clipped by 6 bases and J by 7 bases; unmatched bases: 9. The CDR3 covers 13 residues. Germline V CDR1 and CDR2: SQVTM, ANQGSEA. Measured with immunoSEQ multiplex PCR; TCRdb has only the in-frame clones, and not every one. The data contain around 26,000 clones, 88% of them seen just once; the ten biggest clones take up about 20%. Of note for this clone: As yet, its antigen is unknown.

Whole-study results and caveats: Not determined was the antigen specificity of the expanded peripheral T cells. With doses of 0.1-3.0 mg/kg, partial responders showed among the lowest clonal expansion.

The specimen comprised CD4+ or CD8+ T cells sorted from blood, sampled in a trial of the OX40 agonist ivuxolimab. The sequence derives from an adult with an advanced solid tumor such as melanoma, head and neck, liver or kidney cancer. J is TRBJ2-7 and V is TRBV29-1, with 10 bases matching TRBD1. The CDR3 sequence: CSVGTGDTWEQYF. For the CDR3, the DNA is TGCAGCGTCGGGACAGGGGACACTTGGGAGCAGTACTTC.